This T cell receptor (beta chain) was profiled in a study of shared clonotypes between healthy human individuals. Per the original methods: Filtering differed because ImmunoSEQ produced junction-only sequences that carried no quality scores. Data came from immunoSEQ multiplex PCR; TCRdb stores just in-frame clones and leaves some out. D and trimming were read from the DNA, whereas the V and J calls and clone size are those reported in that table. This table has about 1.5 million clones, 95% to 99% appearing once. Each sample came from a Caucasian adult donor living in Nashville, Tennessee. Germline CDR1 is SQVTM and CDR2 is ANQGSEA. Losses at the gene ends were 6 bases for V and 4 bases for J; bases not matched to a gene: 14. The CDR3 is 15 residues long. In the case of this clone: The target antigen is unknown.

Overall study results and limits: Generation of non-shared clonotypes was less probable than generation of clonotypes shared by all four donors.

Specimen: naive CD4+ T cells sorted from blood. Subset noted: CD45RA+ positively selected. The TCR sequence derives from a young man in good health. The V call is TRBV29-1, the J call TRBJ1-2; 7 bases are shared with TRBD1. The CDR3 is CSVASSGGQLYGYTF. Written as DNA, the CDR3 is TGCAGCGTCGCCTCGAGCGGGGGACAGCTCTATGGCTACACCTTC.